This is a list of T cell receptor beta chains from one sample in a study of OX40 agonist ivuxolimab in advanced cancers. TCRdb keeps only in-frame clones here, not all; method: immunoSEQ multiplex PCR. Of 25,000 to 30,000 clones in the sample, 82% were seen once. The sequencing used CD4+ or CD8+ T cells sorted from blood, collected in a trial of the OX40 agonist ivuxolimab. The receptors were gathered from an adult with an advanced solid tumor such as melanoma, head and neck, liver or kidney cancer. The CDR3 runs from the conserved cysteine through the conserved F or W. Each record gives: clone size, J gene, V gene, D gene, CDR3 protein, CDR3 DNA. A D gene is named only where the DNA matches it firmly. The size field is filled for only some rows; it gives once, few, many or a size class.

NA TRBJ2-7 TRBV20-1 NA CSAGPTGEQYF TGCAGTGCTGGCCCCACAGGCGAGCAGTACTTC
NA TRBJ2-3 TRBV7-2 TRBD2 CASSRIAGTSFTDTQYF TGTGCCAGCAGCCGAATCGCCGGGACTAGCTTCACAGATACGCAGTATTTT
once TRBJ2-1 TRBV28 NA CASSEERAIYNEQFF TGTGCCAGCAGTGAGGAGCGGGCTATCTACAATGAGCAGTTCTTC
few TRBJ2-1 TRBV5-6 TRBD2 CASSFLAGGPEEQFF TGTGCCAGCAGCTTTTTAGCGGGAGGGCCCGAGGAGCAGTTCTTC
NA TRBJ1-1 TRBV21-1 NA CASSKAFVRNTEAFF TGTGCCAGCAGCAAAGCGTTCGTACGAAACACTGAAGCTTTCTTT
NA TRBJ2-1 TRBV28 NA CASNYRGAMYNEQFF TGTGCCAGCAACTACCGGGGGGCGATGTACAATGAGCAGTTCTTC
NA TRBJ2-2 TRBV28 TRBD1 CASSWDRENTGELFF TGTGCCAGCAGTTGGGACAGGGAGAACACCGGGGAGCTGTTTTTT
NA TRBJ2-7 TRBV28 NA CASSRPQGSSYEQYF TGTGCCAGCAGCCGACCGCAGGGGAGCTCCTACGAGCAGTACTTC
NA TRBJ2-1 TRBV27 NA CASSLSEVGEQFF TGTGCCAGCAGTTTATCAGAGGTCGGAGAGCAGTTCTTC
NA TRBJ2-1 TRBV9 TRBD2 CASSQGEREVNEQFF TGTGCCAGCAGCCAGGGGGAGCGGGAGGTGAACGAGCAGTTCTTC
NA TRBJ1-1 TRBV29-1 NA CSVDMRTEAFF TGCAGCGTTGACATGAGAACTGAAGCTTTCTTT
NA TRBJ2-3 TRBV30 TRBD2 CAWTGTSGSDTQYF TGTGCCTGGACTGGGACTAGCGGATCAGATACGCAGTATTTT
NA TRBJ2-7 TRBV11-1 NA CASSLRRDGLPEQYF TGTGCCAGCAGCCTACGCAGGGACGGTCTTCCCGAGCAGTACTTC
NA TRBJ2-4 TRBV10-3 NA CATLGTPQNIQYF TGTGCCACCCTGGGGACTCCGCAAAACATTCAGTACTTC
few TRBJ2-2 TRBV9 NA CASSPRFTGELFF TGTGCCAGCAGCCCCCGATTCACCGGGGAGCTGTTTTTT
NA TRBJ2-7 TRBV9 NA CASSAGGAPNEQYF TGTGCCAGCAGCGCGGGCGGGGCTCCCAACGAGCAGTACTTC
NA TRBJ1-5 TRBV27 TRBD1 CASSLKGAGQPQHF TGTGCCAGCAGTTTGAAGGGGGCGGGACAGCCCCAGCATTTT
medium-sized TRBJ2-4 TRBV7-8 NA CASSFTVASGLRGRDIQYF TGTGCCAGCAGCTTCACAGTTGCTAGCGGGCTCAGGGGGAGGGACATTCAGTACTTC
NA TRBJ2-1 TRBV19 NA CASSTSGVKGNEQFF TGTGCCAGTAGTACCTCAGGGGTTAAGGGGAATGAGCAGTTCTTC
NA TRBJ1-1 TRBV28 NA CASSVTGLNTEAFF TGTGCCAGCAGTGTAACAGGGTTGAACACTGAAGCTTTCTTT
NA TRBJ1-2 TRBV27 NA CASSPGTYGYTF TGTGCCAGCAGTCCCGGGACGTATGGCTACACCTTC
NA TRBJ2-1 TRBV28 TRBD2 CASRLTSGRFRDEQFF TGTGCCAGCAGACTAACTAGCGGGAGGTTTAGGGATGAGCAGTTCTTC
NA TRBJ2-7 TRBV28 NA CASSFPPDSNPYEQYF TGTGCCAGCAGTTTCCCCCCGGACAGTAACCCCTACGAGCAGTACTTC
NA TRBJ2-4 TRBV14 NA CASSQGNIQYF TGTGCCAGCAGCCAAGGAAACATTCAGTACTTC
once TRBJ2-1 TRBV4-2 TRBD2 CASSQVLAGGPYNEQFF TGTGCCAGCAGCCAAGTACTAGCGGGAGGACCCTACAATGAGCAGTTCTTC
NA TRBJ2-1 TRBV6-5 NA CASSYNAASDEQFF TGTGCCAGCAGTTACAACGCGGCCAGCGATGAGCAGTTCTTC
NA TRBJ2-1 TRBV14 NA CASSRDRSSYNEQFF TGTGCCAGCAGCCGAGACAGGTCTTCCTACAATGAGCAGTTCTTC